A selection of T cell receptor beta chains follows, all from one sample in a study of blood T cell repertoires in COVID-19. Data came from immunoSEQ multiplex PCR; TCRdb stores just in-frame clones and leaves some out. The table includes fewer than 300,000 clones, 85% to 90% detected once. Input material: PBMCs or T cells enriched from blood (not recorded which). Receptors were obtained from a man aged 18 to 30 who had recovered from COVID-19. The CDR3 runs from the conserved cysteine through the conserved F or W. The D gene is left open where the match is weak. For some rows the clone size is stated as once, few or many, or as a class when expanded; others skip it.

D gene: TRBD1
clone size: .
V gene: TRBV5-5
J gene: TRBJ2-5
CDR3 protein: CASSWGQGQETQYF
CDR3 DNA: TGTGCCAGCAGCTGGGGACAGGGCCAAGAGACCCAGTACTTC

D gene: TRBD1
clone size: .
V gene: TRBV4-2
J gene: TRBJ2-2
CDR3 protein: CASNGDRGSGELFF
CDR3 DNA: TGTGCCAGCAATGGGGACAGGGGCTCCGGGGAGCTGTTTTTT

D gene: .
clone size: .
V gene: TRBV7-6
J gene: TRBJ2-5
CDR3 protein: CASSLMGGETQYF
CDR3 DNA: TGTGCCAGCAGCTTAATGGGGGGAGAGACCCAGTACTTC

D gene: TRBD1
clone size: .
V gene: TRBV2
J gene: TRBJ1-6
CDR3 protein: CASSVDRGSYNSPLHF
CDR3 DNA: TGTGCCAGCAGTGTGGACAGGGGGTCCTATAATTCACCCCTCCACTTT

D gene: .
clone size: .
V gene: TRBV27
J gene: TRBJ1-6
CDR3 protein: CASMAILNSPLHF
CDR3 DNA: TGTGCCAGCATGGCCATCTTAAATTCACCCCTCCACTTT

D gene: .
clone size: .
V gene: TRBV12-3/TRBV12-4
J gene: TRBJ1-5
CDR3 protein: CASSSFSNQPQHF
CDR3 DNA: TGTGCCAGCAGTTCGTTTAGCAATCAGCCCCAGCATTTT

D gene: TRBD1
clone size: .
V gene: TRBV19
J gene: TRBJ1-1
CDR3 protein: CASSLTGGGTEAFF
CDR3 DNA: TGTGCCAGTAGTCTGACAGGGGGTGGGACTGAAGCTTTCTTT

D gene: .
clone size: .
V gene: TRBV30
J gene: TRBJ1-5
CDR3 protein: CAWSNRDTYQPQHF
CDR3 DNA: TGTGCCTGGAGTAACCGGGACACCTATCAGCCCCAGCATTTT

D gene: .
clone size: .
V gene: TRBV10-1
J gene: TRBJ2-1
CDR3 protein: CASSGKGIVLRDEQFF
CDR3 DNA: TGCGCCAGCAGTGGAAAGGGAATCGTCCTCAGGGATGAGCAGTTCTTC

D gene: TRBD2
clone size: .
V gene: TRBV3-1/TRBV3-2
J gene: TRBJ2-5
CDR3 protein: CASSADRGGQETQYF
CDR3 DNA: TGTGCCAGCAGCGCCGACCGCGGGGGGCAAGAGACCCAGTACTTC

D gene: .
clone size: few
V gene: TRBV19
J gene: TRBJ1-1
CDR3 protein: CASQLMSGNTEAFF
CDR3 DNA: TGTGCCAGCCAACTCATGTCGGGGAACACTGAAGCTTTCTTT

D gene: .
clone size: few
V gene: TRBV9
J gene: TRBJ1-2
CDR3 protein: CASSGAGGLDYGYTF
CDR3 DNA: TGTGCCAGCAGCGGAGCTGGGGGGTTGGACTATGGCTACACCTTC

D gene: TRBD2
clone size: .
V gene: TRBV10-3
J gene: TRBJ2-1
CDR3 protein: CAPHRTSPYNEQFF
CDR3 DNA: TGTGCCCCGCACAGGACTAGTCCCTACAATGAGCAGTTCTTC

D gene: .
clone size: .
V gene: TRBV7-2
J gene: TRBJ2-1
CDR3 protein: CASSFTLYNEQFF
CDR3 DNA: TGTGCCAGCAGTTTTACTCTCTACAATGAGCAGTTCTTC

D gene: TRBD2
clone size: .
V gene: TRBV7-9
J gene: TRBJ2-7
CDR3 protein: CASSSLRGVARYEQYF
CDR3 DNA: TGTGCCAGCAGCTCCCTCCGGGGGGTGGCCCGCTACGAGCAGTACTTC

D gene: .
clone size: .
V gene: TRBV5-4
J gene: TRBJ2-1
CDR3 protein: CASSLSEIAGNEQFF
CDR3 DNA: TGTGCCAGCAGCCTATCAGAAATCGCGGGGAATGAGCAGTTCTTC

D gene: TRBD1
clone size: .
V gene: TRBV4-2
J gene: TRBJ1-5
CDR3 protein: CASSQGIQGFSNQPQHF
CDR3 DNA: TGTGCCAGCAGCCAAGGGATACAGGGGTTTAGCAATCAGCCCCAGCATTTT

D gene: TRBD1
clone size: once
V gene: TRBV7-6
J gene: TRBJ1-1
CDR3 protein: CASSVGGLNTEAFF
CDR3 DNA: TGTGCCAGCAGCGTAGGGGGCCTGAACACTGAAGCTTTCTTT

D gene: .
clone size: .
V gene: TRBV27
J gene: TRBJ1-2
CDR3 protein: CASSLTSGTPAGYTF
CDR3 DNA: TGTGCCAGCAGTTTAACCTCCGGGACTCCGGCGGGCTACACCTTC

D gene: TRBD2
clone size: .
V gene: TRBV6-5
J gene: TRBJ2-3
CDR3 protein: CASSLAGVGTQYF
CDR3 DNA: TGTGCCAGCAGTCTAGCGGGAGTTGGTACGCAGTATTTT

D gene: .
clone size: .
V gene: TRBV25-1
J gene: TRBJ2-3
CDR3 protein: CASSESGTDTQYF
CDR3 DNA: TGTGCCAGCAGTGAATCAGGCACAGATACGCAGTATTTT

D gene: TRBD1
clone size: .
V gene: TRBV5-1
J gene: TRBJ2-5
CDR3 protein: CASSLVGQGALGETQYF
CDR3 DNA: TGCGCCAGCAGCTTGGTCGGACAGGGGGCTCTAGGGGAGACCCAGTACTTC

D gene: TRBD2
clone size: .
V gene: TRBV28
J gene: TRBJ2-2
CDR3 protein: CASRASGRFAGELFF
CDR3 DNA: TGTGCCAGCAGAGCTAGCGGGAGGTTTGCCGGGGAGCTGTTTTTT

D gene: .
clone size: .
V gene: TRBV6-1
J gene: TRBJ2-7
CDR3 protein: CASSEGGAYEQYF
CDR3 DNA: TGTGCCAGCAGTGAAGGCGGAGCCTACGAGCAGTACTTC

D gene: .
clone size: few
V gene: TRBV5-1
J gene: TRBJ1-3
CDR3 protein: CASSWGSQMAGNTIYF
CDR3 DNA: TGCGCCAGCAGCTGGGGCAGTCAAATGGCTGGAAACACCATATATTTT

D gene: TRBD1
clone size: .
V gene: TRBV10-3
J gene: TRBJ1-1
CDR3 protein: CAIRARTGGEAFF
CDR3 DNA: TGTGCCATCAGGGCCCGGACAGGGGGTGAAGCTTTCTTT

D gene: TRBD2
clone size: once
V gene: TRBV28
J gene: TRBJ2-1
CDR3 protein: CASSFTTGTRTYNEQFF
CDR3 DNA: TGTGCCAGCAGTTTTACTACCGGGACTAGAACTTACAATGAGCAGTTCTTC

D gene: .
clone size: .
V gene: TRBV5-1
J gene: TRBJ1-6
CDR3 protein: CASSRSQGRNSPLHF
CDR3 DNA: TGCGCCAGCAGCCGTTCACAGGGACGTAATTCACCCCTCCACTTT

D gene: .
clone size: .
V gene: TRBV4-1
J gene: TRBJ2-1
CDR3 protein: CASSQDPSATYNEQFF
CDR3 DNA: TGCGCCAGCAGCCAAGATCCTAGCGCGACCTACAATGAGCAGTTCTTC

D gene: .
clone size: .
V gene: TRBV7-9
J gene: TRBJ1-1
CDR3 protein: CASSQAGGALNTEAFF
CDR3 DNA: TGTGCCAGCAGCCAGGCCGGTGGTGCTTTAAACACTGAAGCTTTCTTT

D gene: .
clone size: .
V gene: TRBV5-1
J gene: TRBJ2-7
CDR3 protein: CASSTLRGYEQYF
CDR3 DNA: TGCGCCAGCAGCACGCTCAGGGGCTACGAGCAGTACTTC

D gene: .
clone size: .
V gene: TRBV19
J gene: TRBJ1-2
CDR3 protein: CASSIGGEGYYGYTF
CDR3 DNA: TGTGCCAGTAGTATAGGTGGGGAGGGGTACTATGGCTACACCTTC

D gene: .
clone size: .
V gene: TRBV11-2
J gene: TRBJ2-7
CDR3 protein: CASSLVSGNEQYF
CDR3 DNA: TGTGCCAGCAGCTTAGTATCAGGGAACGAGCAGTACTTC

D gene: TRBD1
clone size: .
V gene: TRBV2
J gene: TRBJ1-5
CDR3 protein: CASSATGQGENQPQHF
CDR3 DNA: TGTGCCAGCAGTGCTACGGGACAGGGGGAGAATCAGCCCCAGCATTTT

D gene: .
clone size: .
V gene: TRBV20-1
J gene: TRBJ2-7
CDR3 protein: CSVEVEQYF
CDR3 DNA: TGCAGCGTGGAGGTGGAGCAGTACTTC

D gene: .
clone size: .
V gene: TRBV11-2
J gene: TRBJ2-7
CDR3 protein: CASSLDLSYEQYF
CDR3 DNA: TGTGCCAGCAGCTTAGATCTGTCCTACGAGCAGTACTTC

D gene: .
clone size: .
V gene: TRBV28
J gene: TRBJ2-5
CDR3 protein: CASSFQAQETQYF
CDR3 DNA: TGTGCCAGCAGTTTCCAGGCACAAGAGACCCAGTACTTC

D gene: .
clone size: .
V gene: TRBV5-1
J gene: TRBJ2-3
CDR3 protein: CASRGTPGTDTQYF
CDR3 DNA: TGCGCCAGCCGCGGGACCCCCGGGACAGATACGCAGTATTTT

D gene: TRBD2
clone size: .
V gene: TRBV28
J gene: TRBJ2-2
CDR3 protein: CASSSGTAGLADTGELFF
CDR3 DNA: TGTGCCAGCAGCTCTGGGACCGCGGGACTAGCGGACACCGGGGAGCTGTTTTTT

D gene: .
clone size: .
V gene: TRBV30
J gene: TRBJ1-4
CDR3 protein: CAWSRGFGSNEKLFF
CDR3 DNA: TGTGCCTGGAGTCGGGGGTTTGGGTCTAATGAAAAACTGTTTTTT

D gene: .
clone size: .
V gene: TRBV27
J gene: TRBJ2-7
CDR3 protein: CASSLRPGLYEQYF
CDR3 DNA: TGTGCCAGCAGTTTACGGCCAGGGCTTTACGAGCAGTACTTC

D gene: TRBD2
clone size: .
V gene: TRBV4-1
J gene: TRBJ2-7
CDR3 protein: CASSQDAASGRAGEQYF
CDR3 DNA: TGCGCCAGCAGCCAAGATGCAGCTAGCGGGAGGGCCGGCGAGCAGTACTTC

D gene: .
clone size: .
V gene: TRBV6-1
J gene: TRBJ2-1
CDR3 protein: CASSVSSESSYNEQFF
CDR3 DNA: TGTGCCAGCAGTGTCTCTAGCGAGAGCTCCTACAATGAGCAGTTCTTC

D gene: TRBD1
clone size: .
V gene: TRBV4-2
J gene: TRBJ1-6
CDR3 protein: CASSQDYPGGASPLHF
CDR3 DNA: TGTGCCAGCAGCCAAGATTATCCAGGGGGAGCTTCACCCCTCCACTTT